These T cell receptor beta chains were read from a single sample in a study of cytomegalovirus exposure and HLA in healthy donors. Assay used: immunoSEQ multiplex PCR; TCRdb lists only in-frame clones, some missing. The repertoire consists of 250,000 to 350,000 clones, with 70% to 90% occurring once and the leading ten covering approximately 2.4%. Material: PBMCs. Receptor source: a woman aged 18-30 years in good health and CMV-seronegative. Both conserved end residues are part of each CDR3. A D gene is named only where the DNA matches it firmly. Clone size is shown for a subset of rows, as once, few, many or a class of expanded clone.

V	size	J	D	CDR3	DNA
TRBV11-2	-	TRBJ1-2	-	CASSPDYTKTGGYTF	TGTGCCAGCAGCCCGGACTACACGAAAACGGGTGGCTACACCTTC
TRBV30	-	TRBJ2-1	TRBD2	CAGTTSGGADEQFF	TGTGCCGGGACAACTAGCGGGGGGGCCGATGAGCAGTTCTTC
TRBV9	-	TRBJ2-2	TRBD2	CASSGTSGGGTGELFF	TGTGCCAGCAGCGGGACTAGCGGGGGGGGGACCGGGGAGCTGTTTTTT
TRBV29-1	-	TRBJ2-1	-	CSVYLRGRINEQFF	TGCAGCGTGTATCTCCGGGGTCGGATCAATGAGCAGTTCTTC
TRBV5-1	-	TRBJ2-7	TRBD1	CASSAGQGVYEQYF	TGCGCCAGCAGCGCCGGACAGGGAGTCTACGAGCAGTACTTC
TRBV2	-	TRBJ1-1	TRBD1	CARDRQGTEAFF	TGTGCCAGGGACCGACAGGGCACTGAAGCTTTCTTT
TRBV9	-	TRBJ1-6	-	CASSASNSPLHF	TGTGCCAGCAGCGCCTCTAATTCACCCCTCCACTTT
TRBV7-9	-	TRBJ1-2	TRBD1	CASITGGYTYGYTF	TGTGCCAGCATCACAGGGGGCTACACCTATGGCTACACCTTC
TRBV4-1	once	TRBJ2-7	-	CASSQTHSGSSYEQYF	TGCGCCAGCAGCCAAACGCACAGCGGCAGCTCCTACGAGCAGTACTTC
TRBV7-3	-	TRBJ2-3	TRBD2	CASSPSGGAGDTQYF	TGTGCCAGCAGTCCCAGCGGGGGGGCCGGAGATACGCAGTATTTT
TRBV2	-	TRBJ1-4	-	CASSPMTAFGAKLFF	TGTGCCAGCAGCCCGATGACAGCCTTTGGGGCAAAACTGTTTTTT
TRBV12-5	-	TRBJ1-3	TRBD1	CASGFEVGRGTSFGNTIYF	TGTGCTAGTGGTTTTGAAGTAGGCAGGGGGACTTCGTTTGGAAACACCATATATTTT
TRBV4-1	once	TRBJ2-1	TRBD1	CASSHRDRTTDEQFF	TGCGCCAGCAGCCACAGGGACAGGACTACGGATGAGCAGTTCTTC
TRBV28	-	TRBJ2-1	-	CASSFGGSRNEQFF	TGTGCCAGCAGTTTTGGGGGGTCTAGGAATGAGCAGTTCTTC
TRBV6-1	-	TRBJ2-7	-	CASRESRGEQYF	TGTGCCAGCAGAGAAAGCAGGGGCGAGCAGTACTTC
TRBV4-1	-	TRBJ2-4	TRBD2	CASSQGQAGGIKAKNIQYF	TGCGCCAGCAGCCAAGGTCAAGCGGGGGGGATAAAAGCCAAAAACATTCAGTACTTC
TRBV7-2	-	TRBJ2-3	TRBD2	CASGSSGGNTDTQYF	TGTGCCAGCGGTTCTAGCGGGGGAAACACAGATACGCAGTATTTT
TRBV5-1	-	TRBJ2-7	-	CASSARLGSSYEQYF	TGCGCCAGCAGCGCCCGACTAGGTAGCTCCTACGAGCAGTACTTC
TRBV9	-	TRBJ2-7	TRBD2	CASSAGLAGDYSYEQYF	TGTGCCAGCAGCGCAGGACTAGCGGGGGACTACTCCTACGAGCAGTACTTC
TRBV6-1	-	TRBJ2-7	TRBD1	CASRKGTGGSYEQYF	TGTGCCAGCAGGAAAGGGACAGGGGGCAGTTACGAGCAGTACTTC
TRBV6-1	-	TRBJ2-1	-	CASSVPGANEQFF	TGTGCCAGCAGTGTACCGGGAGCCAATGAGCAGTTCTTC
TRBV19	-	TRBJ1-4	-	CASSMGARFGEKLFF	TGTGCCAGTAGTATGGGGGCCAGGTTCGGAGAAAAACTGTTTTTT
TRBV7-9	-	TRBJ1-2	TRBD1	CASSLGGQGNYGYTF	TGTGCCAGCAGCTTAGGGGGACAGGGTAACTATGGCTACACCTTC
TRBV10-2	-	TRBJ1-5	TRBD1	CASSEVHTGGSNQPQHF	TGCGCCAGCAGTGAGGTACACACAGGGGGTAGCAATCAGCCCCAGCATTTT
TRBV13	-	TRBJ2-7	TRBD2	CASSLPRASGGSSYEQYF	TGTGCCAGCAGCTTACCCCGGGCTAGCGGGGGTAGCTCCTACGAGCAGTACTTC
TRBV6-5	-	TRBJ1-6	-	CATKPGGNSPLHF	TGTGCCACCAAACCGGGGGGAAATTCACCCCTCCACTTT
TRBV27	-	TRBJ1-5	-	CASSFDRSIPQHF	TGTGCCAGCAGTTTCGACAGATCTATACCCCAGCATTTT
TRBV7-9	-	TRBJ2-3	-	CSSSLALRDNTDTQYF	TGTTCCAGCAGCTTAGCCCTTCGGGACAACACAGATACGCAGTATTTT
TRBV28	-	TRBJ1-6	-	CASSLGGLEHNSPLHF	TGTGCCAGCAGTTTGGGGGGATTGGAACATAATTCACCCCTCCACTTT
TRBV18	-	TRBJ1-4	-	CASSRGSFTTNEKLFF	TGTGCCAGCTCACGCGGGAGTTTCACAACTAATGAAAAACTGTTTTTT
TRBV10-3	once	TRBJ1-6	TRBD1	CAISESKGTGNSPLHF	TGTGCCATCAGTGAGTCGAAGGGGACAGGGAATTCACCCCTCCACTTT
TRBV4-2	-	TRBJ1-2	TRBD1	CASSQEQDRGLRNYGYTF	TGTGCCAGCAGCCAAGAGCAAGACAGGGGACTACGCAACTATGGCTACACCTTC
TRBV19	-	TRBJ1-1	-	CASIKQPYTEAFF	TGTGCCAGTATTAAACAGCCCTACACTGAAGCTTTCTTT
TRBV19	-	TRBJ2-7	TRBD1	CASSPKDRGRLHEQYF	TGTGCCAGTAGCCCAAAGGACAGGGGGCGTCTCCACGAGCAGTACTTC
TRBV2	-	TRBJ2-5	TRBD2	CASVLAGVETQYF	TGTGCCAGCGTCTTAGCGGGGGTTGAGACCCAGTACTTC
TRBV25-1	-	TRBJ1-6	-	CASSAPGIAPHSPLHF	TGTGCCAGCAGTGCCCCGGGGATAGCCCCCCATTCACCCCTCCACTTT
TRBV11-1	-	TRBJ2-5	TRBD2	CASSGTGGETQYF	TGTGCCAGCAGCGGGACGGGGGGGGAGACCCAGTACTTC
TRBV29-1	-	TRBJ1-1	-	CSVDQWRDDEAFF	TGCAGCGTTGACCAATGGCGGGACGATGAAGCTTTCTTT
TRBV19	-	TRBJ2-7	TRBD2	CASSIGAGAAQYF	TGTGCCAGTAGTATCGGAGCGGGGGCGGCCCAGTACTTC
TRBV9	-	TRBJ2-1	TRBD1	CASSEQGASYNEQFF	TGTGCCAGCAGCGAACAGGGGGCCTCCTACAATGAGCAGTTCTTC
TRBV11-2	-	TRBJ1-1	-	CASSFAGIMNTEAFF	TGTGCCAGCAGCTTTGCAGGGATCATGAACACTGAAGCTTTCTTT
TRBV7-9	-	TRBJ2-7	TRBD1	CASSSGTGVYEQYF	TGTGCCAGCAGCTCCGGGACAGGGGTGTACGAGCAGTACTTC
TRBV5-1	-	TRBJ2-7	TRBD1	CASSSGQGKHEQYF	TGCGCCAGCAGCTCAGGACAGGGAAAGCACGAGCAGTACTTC
TRBV30	few	TRBJ2-1	TRBD2	CAWSRGGFYNEQFF	TGTGCCTGGAGCCGGGGGGGATTCTACAATGAGCAGTTCTTC
TRBV5-1	once	TRBJ2-7	-	CASSPKWAGSYEQYF	TGCGCCAGCAGCCCGAAATGGGCAGGCTCCTACGAGCAGTACTTC
TRBV28	-	TRBJ2-5	-	CASSLGGTQETQYF	TGTGCCAGCAGTTTGGGGGGGACACAAGAGACCCAGTACTTC